Listed here are 18 T cell receptor beta chains from one sample, sequenced in a study of T cell responses to AZD1222 COVID-19 vaccine. Generated by immunoSEQ multiplex PCR, the TCRdb table keeps only in-frame clones and is missing some. The sample holds some 200,000 clones, 91% seen once. Sequenced material: peripheral blood, taken 28 days after the second AZD1222 dose. Every receptor here comes from an adult who received the AZD1222 COVID-19 vaccine.

This chain joins TRBV19 and TRBJ1-2; no clear D gene. Germline CDR1 reads LNHDA; CDR2 reads SQIVND (reference sequence). This CDR3 contains 16 residues. V shed 3 bases and J shed 0 bases, with 14 bases lying between them. This CDR3 reads CASSIVGSGANYGYTF. The DNA of the CDR3 is TGTGCCAGTAGTATCGTAGGGAGCGGTGCTAACTATGGCTACACCTTC.

The chain uses TRBV25-1 and TRBJ1-6; D gene uncertain. Per the germline V gene, CDR1 is MGHDK and CDR2 is SYGVNS. The CDR3 length is 15 residues. V was pared by 1 base and J by 9 bases, with 13 bases between. The CDR3 here is CASSESVGDLSPLHF. In DNA, the CDR3 is TGTGCCAGCAGTGAATCCGTGGGAGACCTTTCACCCCTCCACTTT.

The gene calls are TRBV5-1 and TRBJ2-1; D is perhaps TRBD2 (6 bases). V lost 1 base and J 2 bases, leaving 13 bases between the germline ends. CDR3 length equals 16 residues. Germline CDR1 is SGHRS and CDR2 is YFSETQ. The DNA of the CDR3 is TGCGCCAGCAGCTTGAGGACGGGAGAGCCCTACAATGAGCAGTTCTTC. Its protein product is CASSLRTGEPYNEQFF.

V usage is TRBV5-4 and J usage is TRBJ2-1; TRBD2 matches at 13 bases. The J segment lost 6 bases and the V segment lost 4 bases, leaving 7 bases of the junction unmatched. In germline, CDR1 is SGHNT, CDR2 YYREEE (reference sequence). The CDR3 is made up of 16 amino acids. In DNA form, the CDR3 reads TGTGCCAGCAGCCCAACCGGACTAGCGGGAGCCAATGAGCAGTTCTTC. Its protein product is CASSPTGLAGANEQFF.

This chain uses TRBV11-2 with TRBJ2-6; 11 bases line up with TRBD2. Germline V gives CDR1 SGHAT, CDR2 FQNNGV. This CDR3 comprises 19 residues. The trim removed 4 bases at V and 0 bases at J, leaving 8 bases unmatched. This CDR3 reads CASSSYRGTSGSGANVLTF. In nucleotides, the CDR3 is TGTGCCAGCAGCTCGTACAGGGGGACTAGCGGCTCTGGGGCCAACGTCCTGACTTTC.

The genes are TRBV5-1 and TRBJ1-1; D not certain. Germline lookup yields CDR1 SGHRS and CDR2 YFSETQ. The CDR3 is made up of 14 amino acids. V was cut by 1 base and J by 0 bases, with 7 bases left in between. The CDR3 protein is CASSLQVMNTEAFF. CDR3 DNA: TGCGCCAGCAGCTTGCAGGTAATGAACACTGAAGCTTTCTTT.

V is TRBV29-1 and J is TRBJ2-3; TRBD2 matches at 16 bases. The V and J ends lost 6 bases and 4 bases, in that order; junction bases with no gene match: 7. From germline, CDR1 is SQVTM and CDR2 ANQGSEA. The CDR3 spans 16 residues. The CDR3 is CSVYGTSGRAADTQYF. The CDR3 region has the DNA TGCAGCGTGTACGGGACTAGCGGGAGGGCCGCAGATACGCAGTATTTT.

V and J are TRBV6-5 and TRBJ2-3; possibly TRBD1 for D (6 bases). Germline CDR1 MNHEY, CDR2 SVGAGI. V lost 1 base and J 4 bases, leaving 9 bases between the germline ends. The CDR3 loop spans 14 amino acids. The CDR3 protein is CASSYLGAADTQYF. The CDR3 coding sequence is TGTGCCAGCAGTTACTTGGGGGCGGCAGATACGCAGTATTTT.

The chain is built from TRBV24-1 and TRBJ2-2; possibly TRBD1 for D (6 bases). Germline assignment: CDR1 KGHDR and CDR2 SFDVKD. The CDR3 has 14 amino acids. Trimming cost V 7 bases and J 7 bases, with 15 bases left between them. The CDR3: CATSRTAGVGELFF. The DNA for the CDR3 is TGTGCCACCAGCAGAACGGCAGGGGTCGGGGAGCTGTTTTTT.

V is TRBV19 and J is TRBJ2-2; D is unresolved. Germline CDR1 is LNHDA and CDR2 is SQIVND (reference sequence). Trimming removed 4 bases from V and 0 bases from J, with 9 bases in between. The CDR3 loop spans 15 amino acids. CDR3 bases: TGTGCCAGTAGTACGGCAGCTCCGAACACCGGGGAGCTGTTTTTT. This translates into CASSTAAPNTGELFF.

The chain carries TRBV27 and TRBJ1-2, with TRBD1 identical over 7 bases. V gave up 6 bases and J gave up 5 bases; unmatched junction bases: 6. The CDR3 extends over 13 amino acids. Germline V gives CDR1 MNHEY, CDR2 SMNVEV (reference sequence). In DNA form, the CDR3 reads TGTGCCAGCAGCATCGGGACAGATTATGGCTACACCTTC. Its protein product is CASSIGTDYGYTF.

CDR3 region: CAISNDKHKPYEQYF. CDR3 nucleotides: TGTGCCATCAGTAACGACAAGCACAAACCCTACGAGCAGTACTTC. This rearrangement joins TRBV10-3 to TRBJ2-7, with unresolved D. V shed 5 bases and J shed 2 bases, with 16 bases lying between them. The germline V gene encodes CDR1 ENHRY and CDR2 SYGVKD. The CDR3 totals 15 residues.

This clone was seen just once. The V gene is TRBV5-1, the J gene TRBJ1-2; D gene uncertain. V was trimmed by 9 bases and J by 2 bases, leaving 14 bases between them. Germline V gene lookup returns CDR1 SGHRS and CDR2 YFSETQ. The CDR3 is made up of 13 amino acids. The CDR3 spells CATQAGSNYGYTF. The DNA for the CDR3 is TGCGCCACCCAGGCGGGGTCCAACTATGGCTACACCTTC.

V gene TRBV19 combines with J gene TRBJ1-5; no firm D call. Trimming removed 6 bases from V and 0 bases from J, with 9 bases in between. Germline V lookup: CDR1 LNHDA, CDR2 SQIVND (reference sequence). This CDR3 contains 14 residues. The CDR3 is CASSPDHSNQPQHF. In DNA form, the CDR3 reads TGTGCCAGTAGCCCTGACCATAGCAATCAGCCCCAGCATTTT.

The chain couples TRBV28 to TRBJ1-2; no clear D gene. The CDR3 consists of 11 residues. With 5 bases removed from V and 2 bases from J, the gap between germline ends came to 3 bases. Germline loops: CDR1 MDHEN, CDR2 SYDVKM. The CDR3 nucleotides are TGTGCCAGCAGTACCAACTATGGCTACACCTTC. It specifies CASSTNYGYTF.

The chain uses TRBV15 and TRBJ1-1; the D gene is possibly TRBD1 (5 bases). V lost 2 bases and J lost 1, with 11 bases in between. The CDR3 spans 15 residues. Germline CDR1 LNHNV, CDR2 YYDKDF (reference sequence). The CDR3: CATSRSTAQNTEAFF. The CDR3 nucleotides read TGTGCCACCAGCAGATCGACAGCCCAGAACACTGAAGCTTTCTTT.

This clone was seen only once. The chain joins TRBV11-2 to TRBJ2-1; 7 bases map to TRBD2. The ends lost 2 bases at V and 0 bases at J; junction bases unmatched: 10. This CDR3 contains 18 residues. CDR1 is SGHAT, CDR2 FQNNGV, per germline. CDR3 coding DNA: TGTGCCAGCAGCTTAATACTAGCGCCAAGAGGCTCCTACAATGAGCAGTTCTTC. It encodes CASSLILAPRGSYNEQFF.

The chain carries TRBV21-1 and TRBJ2-1; TRBD2, the table's D call, was not compared with the DNA. TRBV21-1 is a documented pseudogene. This CDR3 has 17 amino acids. CDR3 in amino acids: CASSKKREKRERNEQFF. In nucleotides, the CDR3 is TGTGCCAGCAGCAAAAAGCGTGAGAAGCGGGAGAGGAATGAGCAGTTCTTC.